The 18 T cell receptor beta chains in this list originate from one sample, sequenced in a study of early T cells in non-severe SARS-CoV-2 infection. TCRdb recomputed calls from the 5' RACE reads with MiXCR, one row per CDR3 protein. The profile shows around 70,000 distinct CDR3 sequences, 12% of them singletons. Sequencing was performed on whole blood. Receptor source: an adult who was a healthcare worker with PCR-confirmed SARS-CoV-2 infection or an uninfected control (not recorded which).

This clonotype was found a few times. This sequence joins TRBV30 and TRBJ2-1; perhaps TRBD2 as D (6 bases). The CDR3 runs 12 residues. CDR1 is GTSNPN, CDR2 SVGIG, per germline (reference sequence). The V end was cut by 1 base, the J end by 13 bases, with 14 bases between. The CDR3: CAWSAEERVQFF. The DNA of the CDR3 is TGTGCCTGGAGTGCAGAAGAGCGGGTCCAGTTCTTC.

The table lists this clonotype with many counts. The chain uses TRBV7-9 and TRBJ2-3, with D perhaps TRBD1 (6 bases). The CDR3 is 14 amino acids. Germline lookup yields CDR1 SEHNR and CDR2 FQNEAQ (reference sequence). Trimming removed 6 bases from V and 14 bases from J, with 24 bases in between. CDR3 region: CASSPTTRDTGWYF. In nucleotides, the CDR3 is TGTGCCAGCAGTCCGACCACCCGGGACACCGGCTGGTATTTT.

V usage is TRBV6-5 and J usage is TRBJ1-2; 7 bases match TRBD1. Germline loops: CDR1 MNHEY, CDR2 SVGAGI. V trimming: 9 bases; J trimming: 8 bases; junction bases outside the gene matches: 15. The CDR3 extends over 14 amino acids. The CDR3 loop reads CASSRDRSLGGYTF. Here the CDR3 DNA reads TGTGCCAGTAGCCGGGACAGATCCCTCGGAGGCTACACCTTC.

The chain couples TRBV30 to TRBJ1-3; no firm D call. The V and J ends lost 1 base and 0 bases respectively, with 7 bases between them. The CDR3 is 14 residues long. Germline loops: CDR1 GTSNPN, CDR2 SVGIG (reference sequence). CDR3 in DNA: TGTGCCTGGAGTGCCGGGATCTCTGGAAACACCATATATTTT. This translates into CAWSAGISGNTIYF.

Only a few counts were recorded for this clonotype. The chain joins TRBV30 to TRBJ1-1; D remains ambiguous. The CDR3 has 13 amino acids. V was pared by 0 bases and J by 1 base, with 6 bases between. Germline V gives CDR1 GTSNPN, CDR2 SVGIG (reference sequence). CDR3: CAWSVRGNTEAFF. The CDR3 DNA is TGTGCCTGGAGTGTACGAGGGAACACTGAAGCTTTCTTT.

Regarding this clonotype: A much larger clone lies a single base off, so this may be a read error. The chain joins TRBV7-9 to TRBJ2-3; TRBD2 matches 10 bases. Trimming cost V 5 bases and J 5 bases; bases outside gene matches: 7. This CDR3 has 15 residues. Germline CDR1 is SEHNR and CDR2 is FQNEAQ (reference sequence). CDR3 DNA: TGTGCCAGCAGCCGACTAGCGGGTTTGATAGATACGCAGTATTTT. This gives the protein CASSRLAGLIDTQYF.

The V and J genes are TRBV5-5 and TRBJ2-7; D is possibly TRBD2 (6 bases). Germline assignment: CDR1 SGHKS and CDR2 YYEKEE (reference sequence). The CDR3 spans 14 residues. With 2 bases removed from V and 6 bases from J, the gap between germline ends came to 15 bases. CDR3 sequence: CASSFMGGPGEQYF. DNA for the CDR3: TGTGCCAGCAGCTTTATGGGGGGACCCGGCGAGCAGTACTTC.

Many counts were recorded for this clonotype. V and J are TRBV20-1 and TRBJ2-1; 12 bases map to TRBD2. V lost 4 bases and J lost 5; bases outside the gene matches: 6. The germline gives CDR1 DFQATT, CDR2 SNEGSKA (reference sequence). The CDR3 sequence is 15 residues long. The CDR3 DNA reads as TGCAGTGCTACCGGGACTAGCGGGTTCCACAATGAGCAGTTCTTC. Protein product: CSATGTSGFHNEQFF.

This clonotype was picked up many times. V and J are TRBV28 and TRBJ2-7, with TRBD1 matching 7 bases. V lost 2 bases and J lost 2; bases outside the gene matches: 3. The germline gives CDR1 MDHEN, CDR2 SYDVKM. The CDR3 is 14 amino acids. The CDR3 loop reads CASSLGTVAYEQYF. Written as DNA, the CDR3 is TGTGCCAGCAGTTTAGGGACAGTGGCCTACGAGCAGTACTTC.

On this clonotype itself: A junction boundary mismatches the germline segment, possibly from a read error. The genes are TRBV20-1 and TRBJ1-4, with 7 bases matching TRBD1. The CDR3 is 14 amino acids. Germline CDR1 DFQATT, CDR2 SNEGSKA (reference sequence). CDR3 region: CSARDGTVNEKLFF. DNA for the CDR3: TGCAGTGCCAGAGACGGGACAGTTAATGAAAAACTGTTTTTT.

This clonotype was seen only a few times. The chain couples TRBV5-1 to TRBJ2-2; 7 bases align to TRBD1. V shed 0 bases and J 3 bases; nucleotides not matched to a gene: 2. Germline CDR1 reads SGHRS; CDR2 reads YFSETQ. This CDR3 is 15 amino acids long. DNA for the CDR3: TGCGCCAGCAGCTTGGTTCAGGGGGACACCGGGGAGCTGTTTTTT. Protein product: CASSLVQGDTGELFF.

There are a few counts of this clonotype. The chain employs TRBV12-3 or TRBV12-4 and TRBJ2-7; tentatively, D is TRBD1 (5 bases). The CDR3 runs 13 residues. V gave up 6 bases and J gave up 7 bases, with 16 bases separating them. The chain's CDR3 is CASSPDSVGEQYF. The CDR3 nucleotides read TGTGCCAGCAGCCCCGACAGCGTTGGTGAGCAGTACTTC.

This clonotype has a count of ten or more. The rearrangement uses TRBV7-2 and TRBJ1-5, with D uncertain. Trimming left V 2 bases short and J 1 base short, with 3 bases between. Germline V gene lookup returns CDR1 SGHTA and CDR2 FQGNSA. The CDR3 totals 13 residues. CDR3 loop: CASSLTSNQPQHF. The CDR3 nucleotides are TGTGCCAGCAGCTTAACCAGCAATCAGCCCCAGCATTTT.

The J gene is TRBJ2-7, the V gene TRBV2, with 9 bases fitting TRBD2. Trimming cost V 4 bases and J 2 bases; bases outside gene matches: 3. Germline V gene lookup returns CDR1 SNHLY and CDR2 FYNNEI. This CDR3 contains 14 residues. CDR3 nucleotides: TGTGCCAGCAGTGTGACTAGCGGAACCTACGAGCAGTACTTC. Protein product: CASSVTSGTYEQYF.

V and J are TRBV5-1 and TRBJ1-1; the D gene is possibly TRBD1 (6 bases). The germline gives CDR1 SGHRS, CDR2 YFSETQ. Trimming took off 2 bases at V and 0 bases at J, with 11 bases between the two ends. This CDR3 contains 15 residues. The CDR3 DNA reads TGCGCCAGCAGCTTCGAGGGGGTCGTGAACACTGAAGCTTTCTTT. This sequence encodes CASSFEGVVNTEAFF.

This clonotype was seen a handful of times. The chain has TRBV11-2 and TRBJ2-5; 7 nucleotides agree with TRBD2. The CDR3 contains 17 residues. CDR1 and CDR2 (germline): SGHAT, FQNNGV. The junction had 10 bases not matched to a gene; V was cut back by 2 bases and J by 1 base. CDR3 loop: CASSLPSGGRGQETQYF. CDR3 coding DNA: TGTGCCAGCAGCTTACCATCGGGAGGCCGGGGCCAAGAGACCCAGTACTTC. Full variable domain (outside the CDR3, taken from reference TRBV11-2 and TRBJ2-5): EAGVAQSPRYKIIEKRQSVAFWCNPISGHATLYWYQQILGQGPKLLIQFQNNGVVDDSQLPKDRFSAERLKGVDSTLKIQPAKLEDSAVYLCASSLPSGGRGQETQYFGPGTRLLVL.

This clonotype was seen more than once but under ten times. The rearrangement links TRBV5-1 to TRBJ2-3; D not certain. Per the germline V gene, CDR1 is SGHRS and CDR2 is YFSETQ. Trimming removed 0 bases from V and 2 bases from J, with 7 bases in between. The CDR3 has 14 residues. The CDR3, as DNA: TGCGCCAGCAGCTTGGCGCTTGACACAGATACGCAGTATTTT. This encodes CASSLALDTDTQYF.

The CDR3 DNA follows: TGTGCCAGCTCTGACCGCTCCGCGGGCTACACCTTC. This sequence encodes CASSDRSAGYTF. V is TRBV27 and J is TRBJ1-2; D not certain. There are 12 residues in the CDR3. V was pared by 8 bases and J by 8 bases, with 15 bases between. Per the germline V gene, CDR1 is MNHEY and CDR2 is SMNVEV (reference sequence).